The subject of this entry is one TCR beta chain. The antigen is unknown. The entry originates in a study of identical twins. General study findings and limits: Models predicted too little out-of-frame TCR alpha sharing in monozygotic twins. Excess twin sharing in beta out-of-frame sequences was weaker. Fewer insertions characterized abundant cord blood beta clonotypes, whereas memory repertoires showed none.

TCRdb redid the calling of the 5' RACE reads with MiXCR, one entry per CDR3 protein. Seen here are 1.5 million to 2 million distinct CDR3 sequences, less than 40% observed once, and the top ten hold over 0.25%. Germline values: CDR1 DFQATT, CDR2 SNEGSKA (reference sequence). The CDR3 contains 17 residues. The V gene end was trimmed by 3 bases and the J gene end by 1 base; junction bases not matched to a gene: 12. Healthy Caucasian individuals made up all the donors. Sequences were obtained from cord blood. The chain is built from TRBV20-1 and TRBJ2-7; 10 bases map to TRBD1. The sequence derives from a newborn girl in good health. The CDR3 loop reads CSARIPGQGLGSYEQYF. CDR3 sequence (DNA): TGCAGTGCTAGGATCCCGGGACAGGGGCTAGGGTCCTACGAGCAGTACTTC.